This TCR beta chain was profiled in a study of blood T cell repertoires in COVID-19. Study as a whole: Sources were T cells, B-cell-depleted T cells, or PBMCs; the material itself was cDNA or gDNA.

This CDR3 has 17 amino acids. Trimming removed 0 bases at V and 2 bases at J, with 14 bases between. CDR1 LNHNV and CDR2 YYDKDF come from the germline V gene (reference sequence). The method was immunoSEQ multiplex PCR; TCRdb's version includes in-frame clones alone and lacks a portion of them. The sample carries under 450,000 clones, approximately 84% recorded once. All enrollees were roughly 18 to 89 years old and from around 25 US areas. Participants had their cohort set by participant-reported clinical history. Either two negative PCRs, clearance, or symptom resolution qualified Cohort 3 donors as recovered.

This TCR derives from a woman in her 30s who had recovered from COVID-19. Sequences were obtained from PBMCs or T cells enriched from blood (not recorded which). This chain links TRBV15 with TRBJ1-5, with D hard to call. CDR3: CATSRDRGFLGNQPQHF. The CDR3 DNA follows: TGTGCCACCAGCAGAGATCGAGGGTTTCTAGGCAATCAGCCCCAGCATTTT.